This T cell receptor (beta chain) was captured in a study of blood T cells in healthy people across ages. Per sample, extraction of total RNA gave at least 5.5 micrograms in every case. This CDR3 comprises 14 residues. Trimming cost V 6 bases and J 2 bases; bases outside gene matches: 5. Germline CDR1 WSHSY, CDR2 SAAADI. The study, taken as a whole, reports: With age, beta diversity per million T cells declined roughly linearly, significantly by 40. The study could not conclusively compare naive and antigen-experienced cells, given its unsorted PBMCs.

This clonotype showed up many times. The antigen is not known. For the second PCR, which ran for about 7 to 11 cycles, a sample-barcoded 5' primer and a J-beta primer mix were used. A single record per CDR3 protein comes from TCRdb applying MiXCR to the 5' RACE reads. The sample lists under 800,000 distinct CDR3 sequences, 43% occurring once. This rearrangement joins TRBV10-2 to TRBJ2-7; 9 bases match TRBD1. The sample comprised blood. This clonotype originated in an older woman in good health. CDR3 sequence reads: CASRQGQGAYEQYF. The CDR3 bases are TGCGCCAGCAGACAGGGACAGGGTGCCTACGAGCAGTACTTC.